A single sample gave rise to the 7 T cell receptor beta chains below, sequenced in a study of CD8 T cells in ankylosing spondylitis (TCRdb year 2017). Study-wide findings and limitations: Blood from ankylosing spondylitis patients appeared to be characterized by a TCR beta motif composed of about eight highly homologous amino acid variants.

The method behind the library was 5' RACE. TCRdb lists the instrument as Illumina HiSeq 2500. The raw public data were reprocessed by TCRdb itself: fastp quality trimming at Q25, MiXCR clonotype calling, in-frame beta chains only. Each record represents a unique CDR3 protein, reported with the most common genes and DNA among its rows. This sample lists under 250,000 distinct CDR3 sequences; around 7.9% were detected once. The top ten clonotypes cover 14% of the sample. These receptors have no identified antigens. The source material was blood, either unsorted or a sorted T cell fraction (not recorded which). The origin of the receptors is a male donor with ankylosing spondylitis.

This clonotype was counted a few times. This sequence joins TRBV12-3 or TRBV12-4 and TRBJ1-1; the D is unclear. The CDR3 runs to 11 residues. The V and J ends lost 7 bases and 4 bases respectively, with 7 bases between them. CDR3 bases: TGTGCCAGCACTTCCGGCACTGAAGCTTTCTTT. Encoded protein: CASTSGTEAFF.

There are many counts of this clonotype. The chain couples TRBV27 to TRBJ1-5; D call uncertain. Trimming removed 4 bases at V and 6 bases at J, with 10 bases between. The CDR3 totals 13 residues. Germline CDR1 and CDR2: MNHEY and SMNVEV (reference sequence). The CDR3 sequence is CASSWASGQPQHF. The DNA of the CDR3 is TGTGCCAGCAGTTGGGCCTCGGGTCAGCCCCAGCATTTT.

This clonotype was counted at least ten times. This rearrangement joins TRBV6-1 to TRBJ2-1; D might be TRBD2 (6 bases). The germline CDR1 and CDR2 sequences are MNHNS and SASEGT. V shed 2 bases and J shed 8 bases, with 13 bases lying between them. The CDR3 extends over 14 amino acids. In DNA form, the CDR3 reads TGTGCCAGCAGTGAAATGCTAGCGTTAGATGAGCAGTTCTTC. It translates to CASSEMLALDEQFF.

There are many counts of this clonotype. The chain is built from TRBV5-1 and TRBJ2-1; 7 bases are shared with TRBD2. V was pared by 0 bases and J by 6 bases, with 6 bases of the junction left unmatched. CDR3 length equals 15 residues. Germline values: CDR1 SGHRS, CDR2 YFSETQ. CDR3 sequence (DNA): TGCGCCAGCAGCTTGGGGCGGACTAGGTTCAATGAGCAGTTCTTC. This translates into CASSLGRTRFNEQFF. The entire variable domain, with the rest obtained from reference TRBV5-1 and TRBJ2-1, is as follows: KAGVTQTPRYLIKTRGQQVTLSCSPISGHRSVSWYQQTPGQGLQFLFEYFSETQRNKGNFPGRFSGRQFSNSRSEMNVSTLELGDSALYLCASSLGRTRFNEQFFGPGTRLTVL.

This clonotype was counted ten times or more. The chain is built from TRBV7-9 and TRBJ2-1; possibly TRBD1 for D (6 bases). Looked up from germline, CDR1 is SEHNR and CDR2 is FQNEAQ (reference sequence). This CDR3 is 17 amino acids long. V was pared by 5 bases and J by 0 bases, with 17 bases between. The CDR3 protein is CASSQRGTSSSYNEQFF. CDR3 in DNA: TGTGCCAGCAGCCAAAGGGGGACCTCCAGCTCCTACAATGAGCAGTTCTTC.

This clonotype was observed at least ten times. The chain carries TRBV20-1 and TRBJ2-7; the match to TRBD2 covers 9 bases. The CDR3 extends over 13 amino acids. The trim removed 6 bases at V and 1 base at J, leaving 4 bases unmatched. From germline, CDR1 is DFQATT and CDR2 SNEGSKA (reference sequence). CDR3 residues: CSARLAVSYEQYF. DNA for the CDR3: TGCAGTGCCAGACTAGCGGTTTCCTACGAGCAGTACTTC.

This clonotype occurred many times. V usage is TRBV11-1 and J usage is TRBJ1-4; no clear D. V lost 5 bases, J lost 0 bases, and 10 bases lay in between. The CDR3 runs to 15 residues. Germline V gives CDR1 SGHAT, CDR2 FQDESV (reference sequence). CDR3 residues: CASSPWTTTNEKLFF. The CDR3 DNA follows: TGTGCCAGCAGCCCATGGACGACAACTAATGAAAAACTGTTTTTT.